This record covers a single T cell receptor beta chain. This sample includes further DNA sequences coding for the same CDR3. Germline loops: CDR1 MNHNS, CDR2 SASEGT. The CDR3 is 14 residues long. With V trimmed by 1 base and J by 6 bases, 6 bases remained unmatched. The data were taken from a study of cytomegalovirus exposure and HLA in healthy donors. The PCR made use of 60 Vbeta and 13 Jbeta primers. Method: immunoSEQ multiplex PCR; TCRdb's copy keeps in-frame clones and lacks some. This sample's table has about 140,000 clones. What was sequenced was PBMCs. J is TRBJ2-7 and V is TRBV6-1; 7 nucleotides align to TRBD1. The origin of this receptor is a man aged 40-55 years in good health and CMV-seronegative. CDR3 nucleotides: TGTGCCAGCAGTGAAGGGACAGGTACGCGCGAGCAGTACTTC. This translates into CASSEGTGTREQYF.